One and the same sample provided the 10 T cell receptor beta chains below, sequenced in a study of T cell responses to AZD1222 COVID-19 vaccine. Profiling relied on immunoSEQ multiplex PCR, and the TCRdb table lists in-frame clones only, not all of them. The sample has some 140,000 clones, approximately 90% seen once. The source was peripheral blood, collected on day 0 of AZD1222 vaccination. These receptor sequences come from an adult in good health.

This chain connects TRBV5-1 to TRBJ2-5; either TRBD1 or TRBD2 may supply D (6 bases each). CDR3 length equals 17 residues. Trimming removed 0 bases at V and 1 base at J, with 16 bases between. The germline gives CDR1 SGHRS, CDR2 YFSETQ. The CDR3 DNA is TGCGCCAGCAGCTTGGAAGGGGGGCCAAGTTCCCAAGAGACCCAGTACTTC. Translation: CASSLEGGPSSQETQYF. Looking up the rest from reference TRBV5-1 and TRBJ2-5 gives the full variable domain: KAGVTQTPRYLIKTRGQQVTLSCSPISGHRSVSWYQQTPGQGLQFLFEYFSETQRNKGNFPGRFSGRQFSNSRSEMNVSTLELGDSALYLCASSLEGGPSSQETQYFGPGTRLLVL.

The chain is built from TRBV6-2 or TRBV6-3 and TRBJ1-1; a weak D match, TRBD1 (6 bases). Germline CDR1 is MNHEY and CDR2 is SVGEGT. V lost 5 bases and J 4 bases, leaving 14 bases between the germline ends. This CDR3 has 14 residues. The CDR3 sequence is CASSGMGARTEAFF. The DNA of the CDR3 is TGTGCCAGCAGTGGGATGGGGGCTCGCACTGAAGCTTTCTTT.

V usage is TRBV6-5 and J usage is TRBJ1-6; 9 nucleotides agree with TRBD1. V shed 5 bases and J 8 bases; nucleotides not matched to a gene: 7. The CDR3 covers 15 residues. Germline assignment: CDR1 MNHEY and CDR2 SVGAGI. Here the CDR3 DNA reads TGTGCCAGCAGTCCCGGGACAGGGAGGGATTCACCCCTCCACTTT. It specifies CASSPGTGRDSPLHF.

The chain carries TRBV11-2 and TRBJ2-1, with 10 bases that match TRBD1. Trimming took 4 bases from V and 1 from J; bases not matched to a gene: 7. This CDR3 comprises 17 residues. Germline CDR1 is SGHAT and CDR2 is FQNNGV. The DNA for the CDR3 is TGTGCCAGCAGCTCAACAAGGACAGGGGGTTCCTACAATGAGCAGTTCTTC. The encoded protein is CASSSTRTGGSYNEQFF.

J is TRBJ1-3 and V is TRBV4-3; D might be TRBD1 (5 bases). The V end lost 0 bases, the J end lost 4 bases, and 16 bases lay between the germline ends. Germline CDR1 and CDR2: LGHNA and YSLEER. The CDR3 has 17 residues. The DNA for the CDR3 is TGCGCCAGCAGCCAAGAAGCCAGGGCGGCAACAGGAAACACCATATATTTT. Its translation is CASSQEARAATGNTIYF.

The table lists this clone with a count of one. This rearrangement joins TRBV5-4 to TRBJ1-2; TRBD1 might be the D (5 bases). Trimming took 1 base from V and 5 from J, leaving 9 bases between them. CDR1 is SGHNT and CDR2 is YYREEE in the germline V gene (reference sequence). This CDR3 comprises 13 residues. Written as DNA, the CDR3 is TGTGCCAGCAGCTTGAGACAGAATTATGGCTACACCTTC. Residues: CASSLRQNYGYTF.

V usage is TRBV11-2 and J usage is TRBJ2-7, with D uncertain. This CDR3 is 13 amino acids long. Germline V CDR1 and CDR2: SGHAT, FQNNGV. The V gene lost 5 bases and the J gene lost 3 bases, with 11 bases spanning the gap. CDR3 residues: CASSPGLYYEQYF. The DNA for the CDR3 is TGTGCCAGCAGCCCGGGCCTCTACTACGAGCAGTACTTC.

The chain employs TRBV29-1 and TRBJ2-7; D could derive from TRBD1 or TRBD2 (5 bases each). The CDR3 is made up of 15 amino acids. Trimming cost V 2 bases and J 3 bases, with 17 bases left between them. CDR1 SQVTM and CDR2 ANQGSEA come from the germline V gene. CDR3 DNA: TGCAGCGTTGAATCCGGGACCGAGGGGAACTACGAGCAGTACTTC. This gives the protein CSVESGTEGNYEQYF.

The CDR3 DNA is TGTGCCAGCAGACCCCAAGGGACGACTAATGAAAAACTGTTTTTT. Encoded protein: CASRPQGTTNEKLFF. V and J are TRBV6-6 and TRBJ1-4; possible D gene TRBD1, 5 bases. CDR1 is MNHNY, CDR2 SVGAGI, per germline (reference sequence). Trimming took off 6 bases at V and 2 bases at J, with 13 bases between the two ends. This CDR3 is built from 15 residues.

CDR3 sequence: CASSLQGGTDTQYF. In DNA, the CDR3 is TGCGCCAGCAGCCTCCAGGGGGGCACAGATACGCAGTATTTT. The chain carries TRBV4-3 and TRBJ2-3, with TRBD1 matching 7 bases. The CDR3 contains 14 residues. The J segment lost 1 base and the V segment lost 4 bases, leaving 2 bases of the junction unmatched. The germline CDR1 and CDR2 sequences are LGHNA and YSLEER.